This is a list of T cell receptor beta chains from one sample in a study of blood T cell repertoires in COVID-19. Sequencing used immunoSEQ multiplex PCR; TCRdb keeps in-frame clones, though not all of them. The sample consists of 100,000 to 150,000 clones, approximately 74% of them appearing once. Sequenced material: peripheral blood. All receptors come from a man aged 55 to 70 with acute or convalescent COVID-19. CDR3s include the opening cysteine and the closing phenylalanine or tryptophan. Fields, in order: D gene, clone size, J gene, V gene, CDR3 DNA, CDR3 protein. The D gene is left open where the match is weak. Only part of the rows carry a size: once, few, many, or a class if the clone is expanded.

.,.,TRBJ1-2,TRBV5-6,TGTGCCAGCAGCTTGGGCAGCGTAAACTATGGCTACACCTTC,CASSLGSVNYGYTF
.,.,TRBJ2-7,TRBV9,TGTGCCAGCAACAAAAATGGCAGGCTCGTGCAGTACTTC,CASNKNGRLVQYF
.,.,TRBJ2-7,TRBV27,TGTGCCAGCAGTTTAGTGGGGGGGCATTACGAGCAGTACTTC,CASSLVGGHYEQYF
TRBD2,few,TRBJ2-3,TRBV5-1,TGCGCCAGCAGCAGGGGACTAGCTAGGAGCGGGACAGATACGCAGTATTTT,CASSRGLARSGTDTQYF
TRBD1,.,TRBJ1-2,TRBV4-1,TGCGCCAGCAGCCTTAAACAGGGGGTTCGCTACACCTTC,CASSLKQGVRYTF
TRBD1,.,TRBJ1-4,TRBV6-5,TGTGCCAGCAGTCGGGACAGGAATGAAAAACTGTTTTTT,CASSRDRNEKLFF
TRBD2,.,TRBJ2-5,TRBV10-1,TGCGCCAGCAGTGAGGGGACTAGCGGAAGAAGGGAGACCCAGTACTTC,CASSEGTSGRRETQYF
.,.,TRBJ2-7,TRBV5-1,TGCGCCAGCAGCCCGGACAGAAAGAAGCAGTACTTC,CASSPDRKKQYF
TRBD2,few,TRBJ2-7,TRBV5-6,TGTGCCAGCAGCCCCCAAGGACTAGCGGGAAGCTCTGGGTGGTACGAGCAGTACTTC,CASSPQGLAGSSGWYEQYF
TRBD1,.,TRBJ1-2,TRBV4-1,TGCGCCAGCAGCCAAGATGTGGAGGGGGCAAGGTATGGCTACACCTTC,CASSQDVEGARYGYTF
TRBD2,.,TRBJ2-1,TRBV11-3,TGTGCCAGCAGCCTCCGCCCCCCAGCGGGAGCAACCTACAATGAGCAGTTCTTC,CASSLRPPAGATYNEQFF
.,.,TRBJ1-1,TRBV7-8,TGTGCCAGCAGCTTAGGGAGGGAGGCTGAAGCTTTCTTT,CASSLGREAEAFF
TRBD2,.,TRBJ2-3,TRBV7-3,TGTGCCAGCGGGCTAGCGGCCACAGATACGCAGTATTTT,CASGLAATDTQYF
TRBD1,.,TRBJ1-5,TRBV19,TGTGCCAGTAGTCGGACAGGGGTTGCCAATCAGCCCCAGCATTTT,CASSRTGVANQPQHF
TRBD2,few,TRBJ2-1,TRBV5-6,TGTGCCAGCAGCTTTACTGGCGGGGGGGTTTACAATGAGCAGTTCTTC,CASSFTGGGVYNEQFF
TRBD1,.,TRBJ1-2,TRBV6-5,TGTGCCAGCAGTCAGACAGGGGGCTATGGCTACACCTTC,CASSQTGGYGYTF
.,.,TRBJ1-5,TRBV6-5,TGTGCCAGCAGTTACCGGGGTGAGGGCAATCAGCCCCAGCATTTT,CASSYRGEGNQPQHF
TRBD1,.,TRBJ2-1,TRBV3-1/TRBV3-2,TGTGCCAGCAGGCCCGGGACAGGGGATTCCTACAATGAGCAGTTCTTC,CASRPGTGDSYNEQFF
TRBD1,few,TRBJ2-7,TRBV7-9,TGTGCCAGCAGCGAAACAGGGGACCACGAGCAGTACTTC,CASSETGDHEQYF
.,.,TRBJ1-2,TRBV4-2,TGTGCCAGCAGCCAACGCGGGGGACCGGGCTACACCTTC,CASSQRGGPGYTF
TRBD1,.,TRBJ1-6,TRBV2,TGTGCCAGCAGTGGACAGGGGAATTCACCCCTCCACTTT,CASSGQGNSPLHF
.,few,TRBJ2-2,TRBV30,TGTGCCTGTAAAGGGAGGACCGGGGAGCTGTTTTTT,CACKGRTGELFF
TRBD1,.,TRBJ1-1,TRBV7-9,TGTGCCAGCAGCCTAGGGACAGGGCCCACTGAAGCTTTCTTT,CASSLGTGPTEAFF
TRBD1,.,TRBJ1-3,TRBV2,TGTGCCAGCAGTGTTTCAGGGGGCTCTGGAAACACCATATATTTT,CASSVSGGSGNTIYF
.,.,TRBJ1-1,TRBV7-9,TGTGCCAGCAGCTTAGTGCAGGGATCGAACACTGAAGCTTTCTTT,CASSLVQGSNTEAFF
TRBD2,.,TRBJ2-3,TRBV5-5,TGTGCCAGCAGCTCTATAGCGGGGGGACCCACAGATACGCAGTATTTT,CASSSIAGGPTDTQYF
TRBD2,.,TRBJ2-3,TRBV2,TGTGCCATCAGCGGGGGGGCGACTAGCACAGATACGCAGTATTTT,CAISGGATSTDTQYF
.,.,TRBJ2-7,TRBV9,TGTGCCAGCAGCGTAGATATTTCCTACGAGCAGTACTTC,CASSVDISYEQYF
TRBD1,.,TRBJ2-1,TRBV2,TGTGCCAGCAGCGCGGGGACAGGGTCGATGGGTGAGCAGTTCTTC,CASSAGTGSMGEQFF
TRBD1,few,TRBJ2-2,TRBV10-2,TGCGCCAGCGGACAGGGGAAGACCGGGGAGCTGTTTTTT,CASGQGKTGELFF
.,.,TRBJ1-2,TRBV7-9,TGTGCCAGCAGCGCGGAAATGTACCGAGCGGGGAACTATGGCTACACCTTC,CASSAEMYRAGNYGYTF
.,.,TRBJ1-5,TRBV30,TGTGCCTGGAAACAGGGTAATAGCAATCAGCCCCAGCATTTT,CAWKQGNSNQPQHF
.,.,TRBJ2-1,TRBV5-1,TGCGCCAGCAGCATCGGGACAACGATCAATGAGCAGTTCTTC,CASSIGTTINEQFF
TRBD1,.,TRBJ1-2,TRBV4-2,TGTGCCAGCAGCCAGGGGGACAGCGATTATGGCTACACCTTC,CASSQGDSDYGYTF
.,.,TRBJ1-4,TRBV21-1,TGTGCCAGCAGCAAAGAGAAGGTCCAGGCAACTAATGAAAAACTGTTTTTT,CASSKEKVQATNEKLFF
.,.,TRBJ2-7,TRBV14,TGTGCCAGCAGCCAAGTTCGTAGCTCCTACGAGCAGTACTTC,CASSQVRSSYEQYF
TRBD1,.,TRBJ1-4,TRBV9,TGTGCCAGCACGGAGAGGACAGGCGTTAATGAAAAACTGTTTTTT,CASTERTGVNEKLFF
TRBD2,many,TRBJ2-1,TRBV28,TGTGCCAGCAGTTCTGGCGGGAGCGGGCATAGTGAGCAGTTCTTC,CASSSGGSGHSEQFF
TRBD2,.,TRBJ2-2,TRBV24-1,TGTGCCACCAGCTCTTTTCCCGGGACTAGCCATATCTCGAACACCGGGGAGCTGTTTTTT,CATSSFPGTSHISNTGELFF
.,.,TRBJ1-4,TRBV4-1,TGCGCCAGCAGCCTCGTCAGGCTTAATGAAAAACTGTTTTTT,CASSLVRLNEKLFF
TRBD1,.,TRBJ2-3,TRBV2,TGTGCCAGCAGTGAAGGTGGATTTGGGGACAGGGGCACAGATACGCAGTATTTT,CASSEGGFGDRGTDTQYF
TRBD2,once,TRBJ2-3,TRBV24-1,TGTGCCACCAGTGATTTATCTACTAGCGGAGGGATTACAGATACGCAGTATTTT,CATSDLSTSGGITDTQYF
.,.,TRBJ2-1,TRBV4-1,TGCGCCAGCAGCCTCGGGGAGGGGGACTACAATGAGCAGTTCTTC,CASSLGEGDYNEQFF
TRBD1,.,TRBJ2-1,TRBV4-1,TGCGCCAGCAGCCAACTACAGGGGGCTCATGAGCAGTTCTTC,CASSQLQGAHEQFF
.,.,TRBJ1-2,TRBV6-5,TGTGCCAGCAATCTAGACGCTAACTATGGCTACACCTTC,CASNLDANYGYTF
TRBD1,.,TRBJ2-5,TRBV6-5,TGTGCCAGCACCCCGGGACAGGGTAATTCTCACTTC,CASTPGQGNSHF
.,.,TRBJ1-1,TRBV25-1,TGTGCCAGCAGAACTCAGGGAGGCGGGGTGAACACTGAAGCTTTCTTT,CASRTQGGGVNTEAFF
.,.,TRBJ1-2,TRBV10-3,TGTGCCATCAGTGATTTGGCAGGGGCCCACACCTTC,CAISDLAGAHTF
TRBD2,.,TRBJ2-1,TRBV2,TGCGCCAGCACTGGATCTAGCGGGGGGGCCGGTGAGCAGTTCTTC,CASTGSSGGAGEQFF
.,.,TRBJ2-5,TRBV6-5,TGTGCCAGCAGGGTAGCGGAAGAGACCCAGTACTTC,CASRVAEETQYF
.,.,TRBJ1-6,TRBV2,TGTGCCAGCAGTGACTCGGGGTTTGTGGCACCCCTCCACTTT,CASSDSGFVAPLHF
.,.,TRBJ1-1,TRBV4-2,TGTGCCAGCAGCCCGAGTCCCCCTGAAGCTTTCTTT,CASSPSPPEAFF
.,.,TRBJ1-2,TRBV5-1,TGCGCCAGCAGCTTCCAGAGTGATCTGGGGCAGGGAGGCTACACCTTC,CASSFQSDLGQGGYTF
TRBD1,few,TRBJ2-7,TRBV25-1,TGTGCCAGCAGTGCTACAGGGGGCTCCTACGAGCAGTACTTC,CASSATGGSYEQYF
.,.,TRBJ2-3,TRBV29-1,TGCAGCGCCGAGGGCAGCACAGATACGCAGTATTTT,CSAEGSTDTQYF